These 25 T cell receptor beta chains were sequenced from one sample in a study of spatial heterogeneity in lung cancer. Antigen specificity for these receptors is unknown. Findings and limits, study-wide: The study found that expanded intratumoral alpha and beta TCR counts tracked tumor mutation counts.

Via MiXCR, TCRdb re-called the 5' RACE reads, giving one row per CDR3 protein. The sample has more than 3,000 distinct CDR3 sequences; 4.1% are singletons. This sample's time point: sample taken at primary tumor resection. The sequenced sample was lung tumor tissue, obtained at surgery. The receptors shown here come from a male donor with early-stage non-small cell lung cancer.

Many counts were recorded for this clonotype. In nucleotides, the CDR3 is TGTGCCAGCAGCACCCGACAGGGAGATACGCAGTATTTT. Amino acids: CASSTRQGDTQYF. The chain uses TRBV7-6 and TRBJ2-3, with 7 bases lining up with TRBD1. CDR1 SGHVS and CDR2 FNYEAQ come from the germline V gene. Trimming at V came to 5 bases and at J to 5 bases, leaving 4 bases not matched to a gene. The CDR3 sequence is 13 residues long.

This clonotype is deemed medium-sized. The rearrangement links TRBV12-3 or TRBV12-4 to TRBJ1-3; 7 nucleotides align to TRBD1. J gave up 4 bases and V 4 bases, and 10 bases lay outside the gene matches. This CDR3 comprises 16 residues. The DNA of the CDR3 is TGTGCCAGCAGTTCCTCACAGGGGTTCCACGGAAACACCATATATTTT. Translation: CASSSSQGFHGNTIYF.

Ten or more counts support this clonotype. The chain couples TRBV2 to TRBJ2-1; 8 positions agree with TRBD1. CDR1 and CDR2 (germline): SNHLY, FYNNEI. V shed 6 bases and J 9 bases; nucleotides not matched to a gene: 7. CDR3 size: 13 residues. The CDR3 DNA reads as TGTGCCAGCAGCGGACAGGGAGTGGGTGAGCAGTTCTTC. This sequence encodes CASSGQGVGEQFF.

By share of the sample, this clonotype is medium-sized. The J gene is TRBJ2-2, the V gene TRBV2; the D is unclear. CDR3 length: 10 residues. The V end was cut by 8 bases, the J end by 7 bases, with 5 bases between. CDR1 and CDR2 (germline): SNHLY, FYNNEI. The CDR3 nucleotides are TGTGCCAGCGGGCACGGGGAGCTGTTTTTT. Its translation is CASGHGELFF.

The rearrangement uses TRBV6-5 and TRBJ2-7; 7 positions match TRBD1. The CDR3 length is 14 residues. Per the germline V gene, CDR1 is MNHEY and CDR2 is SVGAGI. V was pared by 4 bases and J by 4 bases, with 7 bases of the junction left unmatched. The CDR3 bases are TGTGCCAGCAGTTCCCGGGACAGAGGTTACGAGCAGTACTTC. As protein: CASSSRDRGYEQYF.

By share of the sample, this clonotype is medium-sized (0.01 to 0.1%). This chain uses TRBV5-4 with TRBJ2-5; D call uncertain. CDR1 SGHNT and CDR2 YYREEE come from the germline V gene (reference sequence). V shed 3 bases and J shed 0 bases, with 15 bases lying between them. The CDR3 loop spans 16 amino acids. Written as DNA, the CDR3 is TGTGCCAGCAGCTCTGGACGGTCCCGAAACCAAGAGACCCAGTACTTC. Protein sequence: CASSSGRSRNQETQYF.

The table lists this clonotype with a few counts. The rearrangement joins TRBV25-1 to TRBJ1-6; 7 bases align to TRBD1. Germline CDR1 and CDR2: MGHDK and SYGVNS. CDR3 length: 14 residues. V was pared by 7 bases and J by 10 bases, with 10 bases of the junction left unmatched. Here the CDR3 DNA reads TGTGCCAGCACCAAAACAGGGGACGGATCACCCCTCCACTTT. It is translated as CASTKTGDGSPLHF.

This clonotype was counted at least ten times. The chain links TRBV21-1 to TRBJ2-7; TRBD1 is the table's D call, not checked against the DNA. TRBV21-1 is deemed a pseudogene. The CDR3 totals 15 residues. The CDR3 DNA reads TGTGCCAGCCGAGAAGGGACAGGGTTGATGGGCGAGCAGTACGTC. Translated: CASREGTGLMGEQYV.

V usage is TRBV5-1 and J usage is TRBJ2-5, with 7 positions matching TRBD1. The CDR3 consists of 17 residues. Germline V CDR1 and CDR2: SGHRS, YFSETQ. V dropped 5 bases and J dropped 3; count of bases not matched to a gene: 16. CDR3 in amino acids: CASSSGGSTGPEETQYF. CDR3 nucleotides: TGCGCCAGCAGTTCTGGTGGGTCGACAGGGCCGGAAGAGACCCAGTACTTC. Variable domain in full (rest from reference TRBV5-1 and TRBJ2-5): KAGVTQTPRYLIKTRGQQVTLSCSPISGHRSVSWYQQTPGQGLQFLFEYFSETQRNKGNFPGRFSGRQFSNSRSEMNVSTLELGDSALYLCASSSGGSTGPEETQYFGPGTRLLVL.

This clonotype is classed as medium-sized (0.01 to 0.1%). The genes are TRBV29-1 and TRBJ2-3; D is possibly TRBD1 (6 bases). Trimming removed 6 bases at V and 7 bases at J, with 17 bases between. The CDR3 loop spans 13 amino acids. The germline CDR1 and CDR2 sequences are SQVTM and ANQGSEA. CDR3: CSVRQGGANTQYF. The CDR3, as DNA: TGCAGCGTCAGACAAGGGGGTGCGAATACGCAGTATTTT.

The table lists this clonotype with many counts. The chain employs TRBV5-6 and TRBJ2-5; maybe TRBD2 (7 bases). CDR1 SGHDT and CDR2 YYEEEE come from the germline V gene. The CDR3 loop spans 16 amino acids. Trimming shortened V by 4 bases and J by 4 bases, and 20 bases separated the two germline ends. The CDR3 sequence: CASSPGGGGRGETQYF. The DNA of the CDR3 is TGTGCCAGCAGCCCCGGAGGGGGGGGGCGAGGAGAGACCCAGTACTTC.

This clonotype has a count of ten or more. CDR3 nucleotide sequence: TGCAGTGCCCTGGAAGGGGGCTATGGCTACACCTTC. It is translated as CSALEGGYGYTF. The V call is TRBV20-1, the J call TRBJ1-2, with a possible D match to TRBD1 (6 bases). Germline assignment: CDR1 DFQATT and CDR2 SNEGSKA (reference sequence). The ends were cut back, 6 bases at V and 4 bases at J, with 12 bases in the middle. The CDR3 runs 12 residues.

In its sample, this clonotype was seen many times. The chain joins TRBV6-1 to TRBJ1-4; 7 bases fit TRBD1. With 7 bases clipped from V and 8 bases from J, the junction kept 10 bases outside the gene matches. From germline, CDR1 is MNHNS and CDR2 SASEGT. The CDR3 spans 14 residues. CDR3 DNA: TGTGCCAGCATTCAACAGGGGATTCGCGAAAAACTGTTTTTT. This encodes CASIQQGIREKLFF.

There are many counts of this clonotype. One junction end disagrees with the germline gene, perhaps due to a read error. The CDR3 loop is CASSYPLGGVNAYQPQHF. The CDR3 DNA sequence: TGTGCTAGCAGCTACCCCCTAGGGGGCGTTAATGCCTATCAGCCCCAGCATTTT. V and J are TRBV7-7 and TRBJ1-5, with 7 bases lining up with TRBD1. The CDR3 loop spans 18 amino acids. Germline V gene lookup returns CDR1 SSHAT and CDR2 FNYEAQ (reference sequence). Variable domain in full (rest from reference TRBV7-7 and TRBJ1-5): GAGVSQSPRYKVTKRGQDVTLRCDPISSHATLYWYQQALGQGPEFLTYFNYEAQPDKSGLPSDRFSAERPEGSISTLTIQRTEQRDSAMYRCASSYPLGGVNAYQPQHFGDGTRLSIL.

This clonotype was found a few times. The CDR3 spells CASTVTGTGITYTF. CDR3 sequence (DNA): TGCGCCAGCACCGTAACCGGGACGGGTATAACCTACACCTTC. The chain is built from TRBV5-1 and TRBJ1-2, with a possible D match to TRBD1 (5 bases). There are 14 residues in the CDR3. V dropped 6 bases and J dropped 10 bases, with 22 bases sitting between them. CDR1 and CDR2 (germline): SGHRS, YFSETQ.

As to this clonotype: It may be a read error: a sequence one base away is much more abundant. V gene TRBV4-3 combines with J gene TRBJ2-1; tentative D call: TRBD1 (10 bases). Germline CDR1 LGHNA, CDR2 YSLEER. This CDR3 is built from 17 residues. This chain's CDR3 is CASSQGQGANSGSVPLF. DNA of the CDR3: TGCGCCAGCAGCCAAGGACAGGGGGCAAATAGCGGGAGCGTTCCGCTCTTC.

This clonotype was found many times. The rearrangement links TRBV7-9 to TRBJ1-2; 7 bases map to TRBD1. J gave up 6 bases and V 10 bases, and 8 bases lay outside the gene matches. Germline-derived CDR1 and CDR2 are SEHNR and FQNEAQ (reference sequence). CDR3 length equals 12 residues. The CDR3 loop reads CATERRGDGYTF. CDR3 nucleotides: TGTGCCACCGAACGCAGGGGGGATGGCTACACCTTC. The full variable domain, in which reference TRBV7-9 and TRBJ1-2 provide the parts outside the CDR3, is DTGVSQNPRHKITKRGQNVTFRCDPISEHNRLYWYRQTLGQGPEFLTYFQNEAQLEKSRLLSDRFSAERPKGSFSTLEIQRTEQGDSAMYLCATERRGDGYTFGSGTRLTVV.

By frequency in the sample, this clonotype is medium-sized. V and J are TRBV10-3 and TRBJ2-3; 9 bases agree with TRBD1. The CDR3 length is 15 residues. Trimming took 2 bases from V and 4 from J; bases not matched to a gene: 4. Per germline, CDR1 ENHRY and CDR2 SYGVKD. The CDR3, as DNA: TGTGCCATCAGTGAGGCCAGGACAGGGGCAGATACGCAGTATTTT. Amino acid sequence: CAISEARTGADTQYF.

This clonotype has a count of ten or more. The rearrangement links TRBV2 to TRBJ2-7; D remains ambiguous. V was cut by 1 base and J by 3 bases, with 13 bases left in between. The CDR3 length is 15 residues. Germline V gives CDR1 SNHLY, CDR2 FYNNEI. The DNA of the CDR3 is TGTGCCAGCAGTGAAGTAATAGGGAACTTCTACGAGCAGTACTTC. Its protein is CASSEVIGNFYEQYF. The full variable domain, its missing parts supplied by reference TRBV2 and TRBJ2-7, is EPEVTQTPSHQVTQMGQEVILRCVPISNHLYFYWYRQILGQKVEFLVSFYNNEISEKSEIFDDQFSVERPDGSNFTLKIRSTKLEDSAMYFCASSEVIGNFYEQYFGPGTRLTVT.

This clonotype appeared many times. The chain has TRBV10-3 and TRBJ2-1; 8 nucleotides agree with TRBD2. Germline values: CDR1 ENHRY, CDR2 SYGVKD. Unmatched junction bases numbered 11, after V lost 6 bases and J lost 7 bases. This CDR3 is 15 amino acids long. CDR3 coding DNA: TGTGCCATCAGAGAACCAGCGGGAGTGCTTAATGAGCAGTTCTTC. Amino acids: CAIREPAGVLNEQFF.

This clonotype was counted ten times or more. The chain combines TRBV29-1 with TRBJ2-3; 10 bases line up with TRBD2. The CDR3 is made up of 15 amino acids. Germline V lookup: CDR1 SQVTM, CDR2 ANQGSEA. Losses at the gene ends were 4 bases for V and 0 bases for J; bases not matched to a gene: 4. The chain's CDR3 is CSVGGTSASTDTQYF. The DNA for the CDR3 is TGCAGCGTTGGCGGGACTAGCGCCAGCACAGATACGCAGTATTTT.

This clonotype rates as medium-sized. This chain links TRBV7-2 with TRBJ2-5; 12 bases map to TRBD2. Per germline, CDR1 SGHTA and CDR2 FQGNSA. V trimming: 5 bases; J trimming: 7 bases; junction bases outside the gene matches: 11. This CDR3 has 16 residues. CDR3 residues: CASSLGLAGREGTQYF. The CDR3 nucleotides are TGTGCCAGCAGCCTGGGACTAGCGGGCCGGGAGGGGACCCAGTACTTC. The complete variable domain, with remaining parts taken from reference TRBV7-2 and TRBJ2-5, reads GAGVSQSPSNKVTEKGKDVELRCDPISGHTALYWYRQSLGQGLEFLIYFQGNSAPDKSGLPSDRFSAERTGGSVSTLTIQRTQQEDSAVYLCASSLGLAGREGTQYFGPGTRLLVL.

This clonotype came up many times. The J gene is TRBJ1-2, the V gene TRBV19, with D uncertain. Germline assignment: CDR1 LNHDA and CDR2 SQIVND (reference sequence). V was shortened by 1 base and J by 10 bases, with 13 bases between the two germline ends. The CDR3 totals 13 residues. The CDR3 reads CASSIGASRDYTF. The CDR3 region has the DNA TGTGCCAGTAGTATAGGGGCCTCCCGGGACTACACCTTC.

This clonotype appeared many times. The CDR3 spells CASSLSGDPQETQYF. The CDR3 region has the DNA TGCGCCAGCAGCTTGTCTGGGGACCCGCAAGAGACCCAGTACTTC. The V gene is TRBV5-1, the J gene TRBJ2-5, with D perhaps given as TRBD1 or TRBD2 (5 bases each). This CDR3 comprises 15 residues. Germline V gene data show CDR1 as SGHRS and CDR2 as YFSETQ. Trimming cost V 1 base and J 2 bases, with 12 bases left between them.

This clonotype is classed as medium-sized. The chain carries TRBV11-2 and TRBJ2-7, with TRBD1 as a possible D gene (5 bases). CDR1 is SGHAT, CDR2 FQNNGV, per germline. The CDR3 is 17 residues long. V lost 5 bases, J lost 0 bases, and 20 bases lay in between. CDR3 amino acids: CASSLWGKDWLSYEQYV. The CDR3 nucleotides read TGTGCCAGCAGCCTCTGGGGCAAGGATTGGCTCTCCTACGAGCAGTACGTC.